This T cell receptor beta chain was found in a study of T cell repertoires in aging, cancer and after chemotherapy. Overall study: Donors were grouped into six age bands spanning 30 or younger through 70 or older. Pre- and post-chemotherapy samples were paired from glioblastoma patients treated with temozolomide-based therapy. Notes on the study in general: Rebound thymic output was suggested by rising median generation probability during chemotherapy in each cancer cohort.

Per germline, CDR1 KGHSH and CDR2 LQKENI. CDR3 length: 15 residues. Germline trimming cut 6 bases from V and 3 bases from J; bases unmatched to any gene: 8. Worth noting for this clonotype: Its antigen is as yet unknown.

TRB rearrangements spanning V, D and J were amplified using mixed TRB-A/B primers. TCRdb independently ran MiXCR on the multiplex PCR reads; one entry per CDR3 protein. The sample has 490 or so distinct CDR3 sequences, around 34% seen once. The template was genomic DNA from peripheral blood, not RNA. Sequences were obtained from blood. The V and J genes are TRBV18 and TRBJ1-1, with TRBD1 matching 9 bases. This sequence originates from a human donor with a solid tumor. The CDR3 DNA reads as TGTGCCAGCTCCCAGGACAGGGGAATAGACACTGAAGCTTTCTTT. Translating it yields CASSQDRGIDTEAFF.